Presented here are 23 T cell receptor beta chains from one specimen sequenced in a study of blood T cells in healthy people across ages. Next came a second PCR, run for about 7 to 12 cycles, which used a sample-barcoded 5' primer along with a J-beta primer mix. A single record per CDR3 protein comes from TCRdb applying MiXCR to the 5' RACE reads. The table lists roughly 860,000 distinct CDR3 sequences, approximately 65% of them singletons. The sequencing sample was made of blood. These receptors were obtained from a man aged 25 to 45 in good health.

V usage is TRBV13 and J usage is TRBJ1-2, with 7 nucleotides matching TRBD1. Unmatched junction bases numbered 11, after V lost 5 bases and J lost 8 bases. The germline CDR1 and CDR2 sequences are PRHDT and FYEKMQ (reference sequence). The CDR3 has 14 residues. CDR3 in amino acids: CASSPRTGVLGYTF. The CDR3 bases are TGTGCCAGCAGCCCCCGGACAGGAGTTTTGGGCTACACCTTC.

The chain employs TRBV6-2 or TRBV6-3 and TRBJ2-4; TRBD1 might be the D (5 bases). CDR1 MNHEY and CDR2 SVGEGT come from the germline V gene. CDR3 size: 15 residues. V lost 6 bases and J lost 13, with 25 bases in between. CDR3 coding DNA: TGTGCCAGCAGGCAGGGAACGGACCTCAGTAGAGTGCAGTACTTC. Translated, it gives CASRQGTDLSRVQYF.

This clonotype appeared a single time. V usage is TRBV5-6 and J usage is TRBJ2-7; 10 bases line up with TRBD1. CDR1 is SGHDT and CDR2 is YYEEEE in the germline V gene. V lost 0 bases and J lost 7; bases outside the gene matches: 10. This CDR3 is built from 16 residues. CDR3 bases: TGTGCCAGCAGCTTGGTGGGACAGGGGTTATTCGATGAGCAGTACTTC. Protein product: CASSLVGQGLFDEQYF.

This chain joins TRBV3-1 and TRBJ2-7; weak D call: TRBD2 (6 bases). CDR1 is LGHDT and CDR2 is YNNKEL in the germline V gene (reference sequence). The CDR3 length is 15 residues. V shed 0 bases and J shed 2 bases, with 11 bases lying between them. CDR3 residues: CASSQDIAATYEQYF. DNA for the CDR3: TGTGCCAGCAGCCAAGATATAGCGGCTACCTACGAGCAGTACTTC.

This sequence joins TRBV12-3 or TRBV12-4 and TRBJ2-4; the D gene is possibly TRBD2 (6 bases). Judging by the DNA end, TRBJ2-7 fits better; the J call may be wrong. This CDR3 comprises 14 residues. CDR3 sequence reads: CASSFRGEDYEQYF. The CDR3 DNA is TGTGCCAGCAGTTTTAGAGGGGAGGACTACGAGCAGTACTTC.

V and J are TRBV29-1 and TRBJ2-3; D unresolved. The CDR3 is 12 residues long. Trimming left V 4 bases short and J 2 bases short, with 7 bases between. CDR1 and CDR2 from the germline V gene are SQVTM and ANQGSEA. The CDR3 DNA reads TGCAGCGTTGGGCAGGCCACAGATACGCAGTATTTT. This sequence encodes CSVGQATDTQYF.

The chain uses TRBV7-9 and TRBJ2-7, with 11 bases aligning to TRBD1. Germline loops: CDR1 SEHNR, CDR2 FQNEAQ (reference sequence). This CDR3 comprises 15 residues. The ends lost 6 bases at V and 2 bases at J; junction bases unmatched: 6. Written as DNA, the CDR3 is TGTGCCAGCAGTGATGGGACAGGGGGGCCCTACGAGCAGTACTTC. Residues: CASSDGTGGPYEQYF.

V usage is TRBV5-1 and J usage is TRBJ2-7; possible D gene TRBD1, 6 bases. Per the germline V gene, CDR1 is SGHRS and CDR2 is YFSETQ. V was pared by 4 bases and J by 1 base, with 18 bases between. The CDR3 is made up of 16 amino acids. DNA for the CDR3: TGCGCCAGCAGCCCAATTACAGGGTCCGATTCCTACGAGCAGTACTTC. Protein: CASSPITGSDSYEQYF.

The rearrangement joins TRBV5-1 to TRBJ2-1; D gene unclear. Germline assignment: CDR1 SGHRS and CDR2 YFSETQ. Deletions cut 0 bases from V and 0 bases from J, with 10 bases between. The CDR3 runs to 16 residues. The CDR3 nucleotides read TGCGCCAGCAGCTTGGCGACCAGGAGCTCCTACAATGAGCAGTTCTTC. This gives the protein CASSLATRSSYNEQFF. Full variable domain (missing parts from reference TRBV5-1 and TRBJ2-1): KAGVTQTPRYLIKTRGQQVTLSCSPISGHRSVSWYQQTPGQGLQFLFEYFSETQRNKGNFPGRFSGRQFSNSRSEMNVSTLELGDSALYLCASSLATRSSYNEQFFGPGTRLTVL.

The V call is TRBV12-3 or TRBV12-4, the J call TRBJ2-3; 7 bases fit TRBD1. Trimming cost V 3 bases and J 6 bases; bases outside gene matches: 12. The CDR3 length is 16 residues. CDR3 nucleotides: TGTGCCAGCAGTTTCAACAGGGGCGCGCCTAGTGATACGCAGTATTTT. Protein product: CASSFNRGAPSDTQYF.

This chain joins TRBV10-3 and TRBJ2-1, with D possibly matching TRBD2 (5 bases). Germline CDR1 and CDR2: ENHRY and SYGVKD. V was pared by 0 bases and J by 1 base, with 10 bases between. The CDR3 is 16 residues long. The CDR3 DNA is TGTGCCATCAGTGAGTCGACCGGGATTTCCTACAATGAGCAGTTCTTC. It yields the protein CAISESTGISYNEQFF.

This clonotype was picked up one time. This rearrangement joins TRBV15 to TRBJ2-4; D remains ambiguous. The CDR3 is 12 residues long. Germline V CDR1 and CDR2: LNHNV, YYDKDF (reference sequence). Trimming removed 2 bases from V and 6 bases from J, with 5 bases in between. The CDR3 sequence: CATSRNLNIQYF. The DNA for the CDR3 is TGTGCCACCAGCAGAAACTTAAACATTCAGTACTTC.

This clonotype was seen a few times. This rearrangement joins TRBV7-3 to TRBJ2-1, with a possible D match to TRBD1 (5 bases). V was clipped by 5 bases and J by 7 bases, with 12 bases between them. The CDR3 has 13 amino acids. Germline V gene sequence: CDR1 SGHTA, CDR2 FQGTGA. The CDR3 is CASSTQRQNEQFF. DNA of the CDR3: TGTGCCAGCAGCACCCAAAGACAGAATGAGCAGTTCTTC.

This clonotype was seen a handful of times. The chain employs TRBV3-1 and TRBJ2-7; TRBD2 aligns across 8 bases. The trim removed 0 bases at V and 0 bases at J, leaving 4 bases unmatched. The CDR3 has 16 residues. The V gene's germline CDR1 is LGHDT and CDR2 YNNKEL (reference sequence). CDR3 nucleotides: TGTGCCAGCAGCCAAGATCTCGGGACTAGCTCCTACGAGCAGTACTTC. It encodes CASSQDLGTSSYEQYF.

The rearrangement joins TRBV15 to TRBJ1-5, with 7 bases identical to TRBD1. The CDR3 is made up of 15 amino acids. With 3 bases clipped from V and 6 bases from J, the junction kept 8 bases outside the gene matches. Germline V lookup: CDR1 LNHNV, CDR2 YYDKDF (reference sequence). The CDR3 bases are TGTGCCACCAGCAGGGCCTCAGGGGGGGGTCAGCCCCAGCATTTT. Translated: CATSRASGGGQPQHF.

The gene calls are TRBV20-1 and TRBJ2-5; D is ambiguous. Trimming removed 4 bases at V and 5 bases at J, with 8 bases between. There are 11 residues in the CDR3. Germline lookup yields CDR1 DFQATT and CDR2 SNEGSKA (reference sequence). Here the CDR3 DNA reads TGCAGTGCTACACAAGGGGAGACCCAGTACTTC. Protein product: CSATQGETQYF.

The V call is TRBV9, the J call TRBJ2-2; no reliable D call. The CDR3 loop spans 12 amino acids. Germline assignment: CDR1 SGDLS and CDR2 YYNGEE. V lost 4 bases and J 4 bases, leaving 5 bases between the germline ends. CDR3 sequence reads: CASSTTTGELFF. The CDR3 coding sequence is TGTGCCAGCAGCACAACCACCGGGGAGCTGTTTTTT.

The DNA of the CDR3 is TGCAGTGCTAGGCCAGGAGGGACGGCCAAAAACATTCAGTACTTC. As protein: CSARPGGTAKNIQYF. The chain uses TRBV20-1 and TRBJ2-4, with a possible D match to TRBD2 (6 bases). Trimming took off 3 bases at V and 1 base at J, with 13 bases between the two ends. CDR1 and CDR2 (germline): DFQATT, SNEGSKA (reference sequence). The CDR3 consists of 15 residues.

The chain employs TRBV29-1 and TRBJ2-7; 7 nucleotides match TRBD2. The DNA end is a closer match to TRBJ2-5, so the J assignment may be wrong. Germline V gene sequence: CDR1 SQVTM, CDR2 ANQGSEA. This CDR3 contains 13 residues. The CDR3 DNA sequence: TGCAGCGCTTTCCGGGACTATCAAGAGACCCAGTACTTC. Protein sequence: CSAFRDYQETQYF.

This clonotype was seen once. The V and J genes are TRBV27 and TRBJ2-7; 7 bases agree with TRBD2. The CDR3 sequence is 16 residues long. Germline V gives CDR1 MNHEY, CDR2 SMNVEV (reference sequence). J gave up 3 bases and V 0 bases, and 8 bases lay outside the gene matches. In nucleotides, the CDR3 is TGTGCCAGCAGTTTATCAGGCGCAGGGAGGGGCTACGAGCAGTACTTC. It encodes CASSLSGAGRGYEQYF.

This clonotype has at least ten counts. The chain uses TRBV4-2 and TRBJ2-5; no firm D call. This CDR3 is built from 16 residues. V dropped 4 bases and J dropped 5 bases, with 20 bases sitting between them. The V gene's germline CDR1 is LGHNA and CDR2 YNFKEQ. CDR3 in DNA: TGTGCCAGCAGCCCCGTTGGTATTGGGCCCAAGGAGACCCAGTACTTC. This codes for CASSPVGIGPKETQYF.

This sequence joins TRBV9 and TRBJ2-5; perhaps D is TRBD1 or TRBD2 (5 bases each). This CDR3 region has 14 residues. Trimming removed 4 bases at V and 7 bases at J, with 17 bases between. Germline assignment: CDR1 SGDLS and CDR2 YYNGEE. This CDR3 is CASSFGTVHGTQYF. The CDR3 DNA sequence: TGTGCCAGCAGCTTTGGGACGGTCCACGGGACCCAGTACTTC.

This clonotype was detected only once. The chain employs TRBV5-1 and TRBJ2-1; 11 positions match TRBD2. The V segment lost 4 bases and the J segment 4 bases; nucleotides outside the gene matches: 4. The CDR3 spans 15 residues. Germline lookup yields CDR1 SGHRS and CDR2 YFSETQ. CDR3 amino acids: CASSMTSGIYNEQFF. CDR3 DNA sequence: TGCGCCAGCAGCATGACTAGCGGGATTTACAATGAGCAGTTCTTC. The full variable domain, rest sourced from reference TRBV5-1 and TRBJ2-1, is KAGVTQTPRYLIKTRGQQVTLSCSPISGHRSVSWYQQTPGQGLQFLFEYFSETQRNKGNFPGRFSGRQFSNSRSEMNVSTLELGDSALYLCASSMTSGIYNEQFFGPGTRLTVL.